This T cell receptor beta chain was documented in a study of blood T cell repertoires in COVID-19 (dated by TCRdb to the early 2020s). Regarding the study in general: The collaborator samples originated in the United States, Italy and Spain and spanned the acute and convalescent phases of COVID-19. The repertoires were released in a freely available public database meant as a resource for research on the immune response to SARS-CoV-2. Samples came from the ongoing ImmuneRACE study (first 160 participants) plus 1,254 subjects from 6 global collaborators. The dataset comprised deeply sampled blood TCRbeta repertoires from subjects exposed to, actively infected with, or recovered from COVID-19. Nearly every sample came with metadata listing a de-identified subject ID, COVID-19 status, age in years and sex. The material from the prospective study consisted of cDNA or gDNA derived from T cells, B-cell-depleted T cells, or PBMCs. Where HLA class I and class II types were available, the types were taken from metadata supplied by the sample provider, not from assay-based typing.

For this clone: There is no known antigen for this receptor. Qualities for individual bases were not recorded, and no much larger clone is one base off.

Each collaborating institution followed its own protocols to collect whole blood in K2EDTA tubes. Collaborator samples were shipped for TCRbeta analysis as frozen whole blood, isolated PBMCs, or DNA extracted from either sample type. The full study reports these points: The quantity of clinical and demographic metadata differed by source and by participant and was supplied without curation.

The immunoSEQ Assay, a bias-controlled multiplex PCR, was used to amplify TCRbeta CDR3 regions from genomic DNA. The paper's processing steps were these. Nucleated cell counts per sample were estimated from amplification of reference gene primers within the assay. To quantify the absolute abundance of each unique TCRbeta CDR3 rearrangement, sequence reads were collapsed and filtered. For each sample, productive Simpson clonality was calculated by taking the square root of Simpson's diversity index across productive rearrangements. TCRdb re-hosts the immuneACCESS table, in-frame sequences only. Its copies lack some clones; in the studies checked, an unresolved V gene accounts for under half of them, and the cause for the rest is not known. V and J calls and clone size are copied from that table; D and trimming were computed from the DNA. The table for this sample lists approximately 130,000 clones; about 87% of them were counted only once. Together, the top ten hold about 2.5% of the sample.

The CDR1 and CDR2 encoded by the germline V gene are KGHDR and SFDVKD. V sheds 1 base and J sheds 8 bases, leaving 7 bases between their ends. The cysteine opens and the phenylalanine closes a CDR3 of 12 amino acids. The CDR3 DNA has 36 bases and is translated from base 1. Sequencing input: peripheral blood. The clonotype comes from a man aged 45-65 years with active COVID-19. The chain is made from TRBV24-1 and TRBJ1-2, with TRBD1 tentatively as D gene (5 bases match). CDR3 protein: CATSDFREGYTF. The DNA sequence is as follows: TGTGCCACCAGTGATTTCAGGGAAGGCTACACCTTC.